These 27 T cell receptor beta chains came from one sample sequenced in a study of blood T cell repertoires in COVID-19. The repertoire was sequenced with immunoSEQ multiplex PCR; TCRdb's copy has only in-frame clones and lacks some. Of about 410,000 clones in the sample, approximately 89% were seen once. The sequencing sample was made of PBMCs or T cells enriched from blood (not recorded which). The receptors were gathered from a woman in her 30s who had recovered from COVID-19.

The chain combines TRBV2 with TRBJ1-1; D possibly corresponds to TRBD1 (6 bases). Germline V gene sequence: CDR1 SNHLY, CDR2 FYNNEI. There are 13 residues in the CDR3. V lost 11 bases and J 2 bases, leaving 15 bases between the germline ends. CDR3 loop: CAVRDTYNTEAFF. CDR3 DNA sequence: TGTGCCGTCAGGGACACCTACAACACTGAAGCTTTCTTT.

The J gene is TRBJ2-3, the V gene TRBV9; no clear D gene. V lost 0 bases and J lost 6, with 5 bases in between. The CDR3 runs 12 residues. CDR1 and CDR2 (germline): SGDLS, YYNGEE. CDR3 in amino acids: CASSVVGDTQYF. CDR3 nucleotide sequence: TGTGCCAGCAGCGTAGTCGGGGATACGCAGTATTTT.

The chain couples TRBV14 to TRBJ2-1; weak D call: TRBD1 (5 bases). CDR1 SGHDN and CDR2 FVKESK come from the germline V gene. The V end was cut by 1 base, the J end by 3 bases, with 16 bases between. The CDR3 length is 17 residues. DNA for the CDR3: TGTGCCAGCAGCCAAGTGCGGTCAGGGAACGTCTACAATGAGCAGTTCTTC. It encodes CASSQVRSGNVYNEQFF.

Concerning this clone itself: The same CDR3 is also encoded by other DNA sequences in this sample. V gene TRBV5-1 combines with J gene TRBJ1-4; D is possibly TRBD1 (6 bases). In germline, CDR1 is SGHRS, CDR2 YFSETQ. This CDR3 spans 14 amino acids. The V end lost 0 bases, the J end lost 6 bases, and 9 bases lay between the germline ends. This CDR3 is CASSLGGPDEKLFF. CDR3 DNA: TGCGCCAGCAGCTTGGGGGGGCCCGATGAAAAACTGTTTTTT.

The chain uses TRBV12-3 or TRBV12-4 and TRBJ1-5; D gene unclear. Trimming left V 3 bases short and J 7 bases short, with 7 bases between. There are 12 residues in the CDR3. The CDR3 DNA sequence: TGTGCCAGCAGTTTTAATATCCAGCCCCAGCATTTT. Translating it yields CASSFNIQPQHF.

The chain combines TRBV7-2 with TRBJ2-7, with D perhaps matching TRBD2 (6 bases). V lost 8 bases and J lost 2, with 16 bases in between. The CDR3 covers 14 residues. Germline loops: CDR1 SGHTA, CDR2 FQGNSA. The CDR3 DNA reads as TGTGCCAGCTACGGCGGGGATCCTCCCTACGAGCAGTACTTC. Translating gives CASYGGDPPYEQYF.

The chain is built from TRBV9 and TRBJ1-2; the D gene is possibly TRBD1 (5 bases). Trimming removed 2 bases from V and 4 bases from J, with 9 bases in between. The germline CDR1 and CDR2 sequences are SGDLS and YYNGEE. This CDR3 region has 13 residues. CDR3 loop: CASSVSGGYGYTF. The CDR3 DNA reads TGTGCCAGCAGCGTGTCGGGGGGCTATGGCTACACCTTC.

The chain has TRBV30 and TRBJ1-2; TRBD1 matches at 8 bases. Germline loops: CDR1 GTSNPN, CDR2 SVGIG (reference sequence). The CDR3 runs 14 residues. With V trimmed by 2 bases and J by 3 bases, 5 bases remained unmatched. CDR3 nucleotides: TGTGCCTGGAGTATACGGACAGGGTACTATGGCTACACCTTC. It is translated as CAWSIRTGYYGYTF.

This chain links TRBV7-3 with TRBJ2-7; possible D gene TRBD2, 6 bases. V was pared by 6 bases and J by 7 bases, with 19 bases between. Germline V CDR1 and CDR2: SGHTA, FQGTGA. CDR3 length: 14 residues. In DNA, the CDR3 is TGTGCCAGCAGGGTCTGGGGGAGGACTCGGGAGCAGTACTTC. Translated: CASRVWGRTREQYF.

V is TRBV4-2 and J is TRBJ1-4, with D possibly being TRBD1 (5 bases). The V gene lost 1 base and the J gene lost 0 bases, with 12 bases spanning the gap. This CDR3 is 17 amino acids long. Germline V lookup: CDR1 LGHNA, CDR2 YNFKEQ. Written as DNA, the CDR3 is TGTGCCAGCAGCCAAGGTTTCAGGACAACAACTAATGAAAAACTGTTTTTT. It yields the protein CASSQGFRTTTNEKLFF.

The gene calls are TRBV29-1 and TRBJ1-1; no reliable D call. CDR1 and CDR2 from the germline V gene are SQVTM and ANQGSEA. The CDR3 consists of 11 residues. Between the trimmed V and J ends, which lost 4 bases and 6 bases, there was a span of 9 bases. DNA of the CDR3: TGCAGCGTTGGACGGAGTGCTGAAGCTTTCTTT. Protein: CSVGRSAEAFF.

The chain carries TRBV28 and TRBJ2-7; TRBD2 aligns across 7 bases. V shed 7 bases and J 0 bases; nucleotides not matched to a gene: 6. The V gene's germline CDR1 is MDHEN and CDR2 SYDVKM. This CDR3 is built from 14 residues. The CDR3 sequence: CASTFGGSSYEQYF. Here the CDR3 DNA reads TGTGCCAGCACCTTCGGGGGGAGCTCCTACGAGCAGTACTTC.

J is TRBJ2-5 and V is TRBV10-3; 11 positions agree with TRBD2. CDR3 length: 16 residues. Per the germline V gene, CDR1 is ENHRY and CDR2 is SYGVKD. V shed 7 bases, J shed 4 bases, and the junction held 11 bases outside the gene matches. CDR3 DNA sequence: TGTGCCATCAAGGAAAGTAGCGGGGGGGCCCCAGAGACCCAGTACTTC. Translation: CAIKESSGGAPETQYF.

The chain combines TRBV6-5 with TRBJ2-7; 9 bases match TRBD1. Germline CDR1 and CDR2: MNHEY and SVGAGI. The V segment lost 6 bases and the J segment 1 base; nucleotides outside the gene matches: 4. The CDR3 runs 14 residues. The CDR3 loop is CASRGTGLSYEQYF. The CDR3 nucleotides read TGTGCCAGCAGGGGGACAGGGCTATCCTACGAGCAGTACTTC.

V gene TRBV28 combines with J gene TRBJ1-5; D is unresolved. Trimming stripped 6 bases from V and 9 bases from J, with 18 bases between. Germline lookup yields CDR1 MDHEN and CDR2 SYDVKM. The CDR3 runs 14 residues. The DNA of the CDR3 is TGTGCCAGCAGCAGAGAGAGCGGTGTTCGGCCCCAGCATTTT. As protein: CASSRESGVRPQHF.

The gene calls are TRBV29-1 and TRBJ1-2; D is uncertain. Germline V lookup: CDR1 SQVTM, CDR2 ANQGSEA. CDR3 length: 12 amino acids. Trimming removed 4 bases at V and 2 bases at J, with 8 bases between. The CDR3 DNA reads TGCAGCGTTGTGGAGAGAAACTATGGCTACACCTTC. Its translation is CSVVERNYGYTF.

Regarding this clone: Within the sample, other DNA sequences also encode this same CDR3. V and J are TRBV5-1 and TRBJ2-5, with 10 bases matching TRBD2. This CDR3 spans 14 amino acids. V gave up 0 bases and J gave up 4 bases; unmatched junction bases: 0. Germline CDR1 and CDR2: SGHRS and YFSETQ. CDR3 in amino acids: CASSLASGRETQYF. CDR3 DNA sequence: TGCGCCAGCAGCTTGGCTAGCGGGAGAGAGACCCAGTACTTC.

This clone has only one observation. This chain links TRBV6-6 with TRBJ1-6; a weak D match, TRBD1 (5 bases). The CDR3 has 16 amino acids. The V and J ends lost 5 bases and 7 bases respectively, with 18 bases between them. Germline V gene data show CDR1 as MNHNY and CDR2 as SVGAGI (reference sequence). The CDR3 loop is CASSLAPRRGNSPLHF. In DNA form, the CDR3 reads TGTGCCAGCAGTCTAGCCCCCCGCCGGGGGAATTCACCCCTCCACTTT.

This CDR3 reads CASSIGQSNTEAFF. The CDR3 region has the DNA TGTGCCAGCAGCATTGGACAGAGCAACACTGAAGCTTTCTTT. The rearrangement joins TRBV2 to TRBJ1-1; perhaps TRBD1 as D (6 bases). Germline values: CDR1 SNHLY, CDR2 FYNNEI. This CDR3 has 14 residues. Trimming removed 6 bases from V and 2 bases from J, with 13 bases in between.

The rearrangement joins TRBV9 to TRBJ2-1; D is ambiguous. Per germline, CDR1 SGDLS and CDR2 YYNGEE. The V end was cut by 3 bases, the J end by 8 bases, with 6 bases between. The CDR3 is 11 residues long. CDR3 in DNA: TGTGCCAGCAGCGGAGAGTATGAGCAGTTCTTC. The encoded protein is CASSGEYEQFF.

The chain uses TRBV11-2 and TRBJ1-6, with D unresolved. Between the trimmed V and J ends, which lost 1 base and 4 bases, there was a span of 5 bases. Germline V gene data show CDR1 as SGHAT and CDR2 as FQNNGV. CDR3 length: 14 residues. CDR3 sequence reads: CASSLALYNSPLHF. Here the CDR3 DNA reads TGTGCCAGCAGCTTAGCCCTGTATAATTCACCCCTCCACTTT.

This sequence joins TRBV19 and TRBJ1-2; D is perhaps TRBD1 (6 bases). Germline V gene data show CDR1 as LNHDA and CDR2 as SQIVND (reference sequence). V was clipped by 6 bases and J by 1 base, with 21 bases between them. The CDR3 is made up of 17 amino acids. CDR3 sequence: CASSDTGTRPINYGYTF. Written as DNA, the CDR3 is TGTGCCAGTAGCGATACAGGGACACGTCCTATTAACTATGGCTACACCTTC.

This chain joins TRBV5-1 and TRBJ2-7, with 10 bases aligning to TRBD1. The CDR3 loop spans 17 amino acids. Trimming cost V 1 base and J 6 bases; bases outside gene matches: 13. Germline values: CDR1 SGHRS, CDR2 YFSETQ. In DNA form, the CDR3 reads TGCGCCAGCAGCTTGTATGGGACAGGGGCCGGCTCCCTCGAGCAGTACTTC. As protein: CASSLYGTGAGSLEQYF.

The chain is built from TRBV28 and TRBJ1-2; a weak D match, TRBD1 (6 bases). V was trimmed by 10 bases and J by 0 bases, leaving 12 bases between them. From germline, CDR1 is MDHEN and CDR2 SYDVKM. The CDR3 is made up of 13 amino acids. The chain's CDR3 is CATSDSPNYGYTF. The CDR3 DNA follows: TGTGCCACCTCGGACAGTCCTAACTATGGCTACACCTTC.

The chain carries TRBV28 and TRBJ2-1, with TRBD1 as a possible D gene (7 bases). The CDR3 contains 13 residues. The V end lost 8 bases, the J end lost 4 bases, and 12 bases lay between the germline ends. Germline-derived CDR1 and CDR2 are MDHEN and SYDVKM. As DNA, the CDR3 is TGTGCCAGCGGGCAGGGGGGTTACAATGAGCAGTTCTTC. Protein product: CASGQGGYNEQFF.

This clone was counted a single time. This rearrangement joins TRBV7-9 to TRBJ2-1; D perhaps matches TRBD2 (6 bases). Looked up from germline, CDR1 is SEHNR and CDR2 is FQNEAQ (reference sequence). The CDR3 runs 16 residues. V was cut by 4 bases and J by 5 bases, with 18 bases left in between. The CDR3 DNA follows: TGTGCCAGCAGCTCCATCGGGCGGGATCGCCACAATGAGCAGTTCTTC. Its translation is CASSSIGRDRHNEQFF.

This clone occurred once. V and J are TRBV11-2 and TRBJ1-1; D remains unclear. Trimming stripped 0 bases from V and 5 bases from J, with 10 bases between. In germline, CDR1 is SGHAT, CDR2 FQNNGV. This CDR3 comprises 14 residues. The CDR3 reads CASSLERGSTEAFF. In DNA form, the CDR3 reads TGTGCCAGCAGCTTAGAACGGGGTAGTACTGAAGCTTTCTTT.